Below are 13 T cell receptor beta chains sequenced from a single sample in a study of technical replicates of blood from a few donors. TCRdb's table, derived via immunoSEQ multiplex PCR, lists solely in-frame clones and lacks some. The sample holds some 60,000 clones; more than 75% are singletons and the top ten take around 4.9%. Sequenced input: PBMCs. The source is a human donor in good health. Some clones in this sample may be carry-over from other donors' samples.

V usage is TRBV19 and J usage is TRBJ1-5; no clear D. Germline lookup yields CDR1 LNHDA and CDR2 SQIVND (reference sequence). The CDR3 is 13 residues long. Between the trimmed V and J ends, which lost 3 bases and 4 bases, there was a span of 7 bases. CDR3 coding DNA: TGTGCCAGTAGTATGGCAGTAAATCAGCCCCAGCATTTT. It yields the protein CASSMAVNQPQHF.

The J gene is TRBJ2-7, the V gene TRBV14, with TRBD2 matching over 8 bases. There are 13 residues in the CDR3. Germline CDR1 is SGHDN and CDR2 is FVKESK. V shed 6 bases, J shed 7 bases, and the junction held 8 bases outside the gene matches. The CDR3 protein is CASRSGGMREQYF. The CDR3 DNA reads TGTGCCAGCAGGAGCGGGGGAATGAGGGAGCAGTACTTC.

The chain employs TRBV7-9 and TRBJ2-5; D is ambiguous. This CDR3 contains 13 residues. The V gene lost 6 bases and the J gene lost 5 bases, with 13 bases spanning the gap. The germline V gene encodes CDR1 SEHNR and CDR2 FQNEAQ (reference sequence). Written as DNA, the CDR3 is TGTGCCAGCAGGAGGATAGACGGGGAGACCCAGTACTTC. It codes for CASRRIDGETQYF.

The CDR3: CASSPETVDSYEQYF. In nucleotides, the CDR3 is TGTGCCAGCAGCCCGGAGACAGTGGACTCCTACGAGCAGTACTTC. The chain links TRBV7-9 to TRBJ2-7; D is possibly TRBD1 (5 bases). CDR3 length: 15 amino acids. The germline V gene encodes CDR1 SEHNR and CDR2 FQNEAQ (reference sequence). V lost 5 bases and J 0 bases, leaving 14 bases between the germline ends.

The V and J genes are TRBV27 and TRBJ2-3; D uncertain. V lost 8 bases, J lost 5 bases, and 11 bases lay in between. The CDR3 covers 12 residues. The germline gives CDR1 MNHEY, CDR2 SMNVEV (reference sequence). The CDR3 region is CASRFPGDTQYF. The CDR3 DNA reads TGTGCCAGCCGGTTCCCGGGAGATACGCAGTATTTT.

As for this clone: A junction end diverges from the germline sequence, so it may reflect a read error. The chain couples TRBV5-1 to TRBJ1-4; tentatively, D is TRBD1 (5 bases). The CDR3 runs to 13 residues. CDR1 is SGHRS and CDR2 is YFSETQ in the germline V gene. Here the CDR3 reads CASSLEGLGKTVF. CDR3 DNA sequence: TGCGCCAGCAGCTTGGAGGGGCTCGGAAAAACTGTTTTT.

The chain carries TRBV10-3 and TRBJ1-1, with D tentatively TRBD1 (6 bases). CDR1 ENHRY and CDR2 SYGVKD come from the germline V gene. The CDR3 consists of 11 residues. V was clipped by 9 bases and J by 12 bases, with 17 bases between them. CDR3 loop: CAIGEGGKTFF. DNA for the CDR3: TGTGCCATTGGGGAGGGGGGGAAAACTTTCTTT.

J is TRBJ2-5 and V is TRBV10-3, with 7 bases fitting TRBD1. V lost 3 bases and J lost 4; bases outside the gene matches: 2. CDR1 is ENHRY and CDR2 is SYGVKD in the germline V gene. CDR3 length equals 13 residues. The CDR3 loop reads CAISDRQGETQYF. The CDR3 coding sequence is TGTGCCATCAGTGATAGACAGGGAGAGACCCAGTACTTC.

This chain connects TRBV7-9 to TRBJ1-5, with D perhaps TRBD1 (5 bases). CDR1 and CDR2 from the germline V gene are SEHNR and FQNEAQ (reference sequence). The length of the CDR3 is 13 residues. Trimming took 3 bases from V and 4 from J, leaving 7 bases between them. CDR3 protein: CASSFQGNQPQHF. The DNA of the CDR3 is TGTGCCAGCAGCTTTCAGGGAAATCAGCCCCAGCATTTT.

CDR3 in amino acids: CASSLAQDTEAFF. The CDR3 DNA sequence: TGTGCCAGCAGCTTAGCGCAGGACACTGAAGCTTTCTTT. The J gene is TRBJ1-1, the V gene TRBV7-7; D remains ambiguous. Deletions cut 0 bases from V and 3 bases from J, with 5 bases between. From germline, CDR1 is SSHAT and CDR2 FNYEAQ (reference sequence). There are 13 residues in the CDR3.

The chain combines TRBV10-3 with TRBJ2-5; 14 nucleotides agree with TRBD2. V lost 4 bases to trimming and J lost 4 bases; unmatched junction nucleotides: 2. Germline V gene sequence: CDR1 ENHRY, CDR2 SYGVKD. The CDR3 is made up of 15 amino acids. CDR3 DNA sequence: TGTGCCATCAGTGTGACTAGCGGGGGGGGAGAGACCCAGTACTTC. Its protein is CAISVTSGGGETQYF.

This chain links TRBV4-2 with TRBJ2-7; D is possibly TRBD2 (6 bases). Germline loops: CDR1 LGHNA, CDR2 YNFKEQ. V lost 7 bases and J lost 4, with 14 bases in between. This CDR3 has 13 amino acids. The DNA for the CDR3 is TGTGCCAGCACCGAAGCGGAGGGGTACGAGCAGTACTTC. Translating gives CASTEAEGYEQYF.

DNA of the CDR3: TGTGCCAGCAGTAAACCGGGACAGAAGAACACTGAAGCTTTCTTT. It yields the protein CASSKPGQKNTEAFF. The chain carries TRBV6-5 and TRBJ1-1; 7 nucleotides agree with TRBD1. Trimming took 5 bases from V and 1 from J; bases not matched to a gene: 7. The CDR3 contains 15 residues. Germline values: CDR1 MNHEY, CDR2 SVGAGI.